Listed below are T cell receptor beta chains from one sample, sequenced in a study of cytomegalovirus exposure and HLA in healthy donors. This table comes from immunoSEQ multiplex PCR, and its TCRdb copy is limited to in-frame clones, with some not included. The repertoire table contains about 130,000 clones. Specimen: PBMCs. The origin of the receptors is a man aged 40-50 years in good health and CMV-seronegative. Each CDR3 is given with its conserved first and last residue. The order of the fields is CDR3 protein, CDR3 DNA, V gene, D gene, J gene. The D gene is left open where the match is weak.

CSVEIQGDEQYF,TGCAGCGTTGAAATACAGGGTGACGAGCAGTACTTC,TRBV29-1,NA,TRBJ2-7
CASSQGVQGNQPQHF,TGTGCCAGCAGCCAAGGGGTACAGGGCAATCAGCCCCAGCATTTT,TRBV4-2,NA,TRBJ1-5
CASSQSIAGLGKNIQYF,TGCGCCAGCAGTCAATCCATCGCAGGATTAGGCAAAAACATTCAGTACTTC,TRBV23-1,NA,TRBJ2-4
CASMARPGGTPMNTEAFF,TGTGCCAGTATGGCCCGGCCCGGAGGGACTCCGATGAACACTGAAGCTTTCTTT,TRBV19,NA,TRBJ1-1
CASSLRRDTGELFF,TGCGCCAGCAGCTTGAGGCGGGACACCGGGGAGCTGTTTTTT,TRBV5-1,NA,TRBJ2-2
CASGWTVQETQYF,TGTGCCAGCGGATGGACAGTTCAAGAGACCCAGTACTTC,TRBV11-2,NA,TRBJ2-5
CASSLARGLQPQHF,TGTGCCAGCAGCTTGGCCAGGGGGTTACAGCCCCAGCATTTT,TRBV5-6,TRBD1,TRBJ1-5
CASSPGTGSYEQYF,TGTGCTAGCAGTCCCGGGACAGGGTCCTACGAGCAGTACTTC,TRBV7-7,TRBD1,TRBJ2-7
CASSPYRAGGSTDTQYF,TGTGCCAGCAGCCCGTACAGGGCCGGCGGAAGCACAGATACGCAGTATTTT,TRBV13,NA,TRBJ2-3
CASGHDGGPGGGNTIYF,TGCGCCAGCGGGCACGACGGGGGGCCCGGAGGTGGAAACACCATATATTTT,TRBV5-1,NA,TRBJ1-3
CASSPGQGANEQFF,TGTGCCAGCAGCCCTGGACAGGGGGCCAATGAGCAGTTCTTC,TRBV4-2,TRBD1,TRBJ2-1
CAISDRSPLNTEAFF,TGTGCCATCAGTGACCGGTCACCGCTAAACACTGAAGCTTTCTTT,TRBV10-3,NA,TRBJ1-1
CASSLGTGVGYTF,TGTGCCAGCAGCTTGGGGACAGGGGTCGGCTACACCTTC,TRBV5-8,TRBD1,TRBJ1-2
CASSELREGDQPQHF,TGTGCCAGCAGTGAACTCAGGGAGGGGGATCAGCCCCAGCATTTT,TRBV2,NA,TRBJ1-5
CASSARTLSNQPQHF,TGTGCCAGCAGCGCGCGGACACTTAGCAATCAGCCCCAGCATTTT,TRBV27,NA,TRBJ1-5
CASSDGHPRFNQPQHF,TGTGCCAGCAGCGACGGACATCCCCGATTCAATCAGCCCCAGCATTTT,TRBV21-1,NA,TRBJ1-5
CAWSSGQVWETQYF,TGTGCCTGGAGTTCGGGACAGGTGTGGGAGACCCAGTACTTC,TRBV30,TRBD1,TRBJ2-5
CATNGLTNPDEQYF,TGTGCCACCAACGGACTGACCAATCCTGACGAGCAGTACTTC,TRBV2,NA,TRBJ2-7
CASTFRGKGEQYF,TGTGCCAGCACCTTCAGGGGGAAAGGGGAGCAGTACTTC,TRBV28,TRBD1,TRBJ2-7
CASKTGQVVYEQYF,TGTGCCAGCAAAACGGGACAGGTAGTTTACGAGCAGTACTTC,TRBV28,TRBD1,TRBJ2-7
CASSSVEDRDGYTF,TGTGCCAGCAGCTCGGTAGAGGACAGGGATGGCTACACCTTC,TRBV11-2,TRBD1,TRBJ1-2
CASSPETSGLTDTQYF,TGCGCCAGCAGCCCTGAGACTAGCGGGCTAACAGATACGCAGTATTTT,TRBV5-1,TRBD2,TRBJ2-3
CASSLATSGRIETQYF,TGCGCCAGCAGCTTGGCGACTAGCGGGAGGATTGAGACCCAGTACTTC,TRBV5-1,TRBD2,TRBJ2-5
CASSQDGGQLKQYF,TGCGCCAGCAGCCAAGATGGGGGACAACTTAAGCAGTATTTT,TRBV4-1,NA,TRBJ2-3
CASSSKRGTGENGELFF,TGTGCCAGCAGTTCGAAAAGAGGGACAGGGGAGAACGGGGAGCTGTTTTTT,TRBV27,TRBD1,TRBJ2-2
CASSLVGSTHF,TGTGCCAGCAGCTTAGTCGGGAGCACACACTTC,TRBV7-8,NA,TRBJ2-7
CATSRVGGSFYGYTF,TGTGCCACCAGCAGAGTCGGGGGGAGTTTCTATGGCTACACCTTC,TRBV15,NA,TRBJ1-2
CASSSNTGGYEKLFF,TGTGCCAGCAGTTCTAATACAGGGGGTTACGAAAAACTGTTTTTT,TRBV9,TRBD1,TRBJ1-4
CASRTSGGANEQFF,TGCGCCAGCAGGACTAGCGGGGGAGCTAATGAGCAGTTCTTC,TRBV10-2,TRBD2,TRBJ2-1
CASSYGGTAYEQYF,TGTGCCAGCAGCTACGGAGGGACAGCCTACGAGCAGTACTTC,TRBV11-3,NA,TRBJ2-7
CASSPAWGQGETQYF,TGTGCCAGCAGCCCGGCTTGGGGACAGGGAGAGACCCAGTACTTC,TRBV11-3,TRBD1,TRBJ2-5
CASSRHLVAYEQYF,TGTGCCAGCAGCCGACACCTTGTAGCCTACGAGCAGTACTTC,TRBV11-2,NA,TRBJ2-7
CASTQGGGDTEAFF,TGTGCCAGCACCCAAGGGGGGGGAGACACTGAAGCTTTCTTT,TRBV7-9,NA,TRBJ1-1
CSVVSSGNTIYF,TGCAGCGTTGTTAGCTCTGGAAACACCATATATTTT,TRBV29-1,NA,TRBJ1-3
CASSVSGTRDAGDTQYF,TGTGCCAGTAGTGTCTCCGGGACACGCGATGCCGGAGATACGCAGTATTTT,TRBV19,NA,TRBJ2-3